This T cell receptor (beta chain) stems from a study of blood T cell repertoires in COVID-19. Looking at the study overall: The study drew acute and convalescent COVID-19 samples from the United States, Italy and Spain. PBMCs, B-cell-depleted T cells, or T cells provided the cDNA or gDNA that made up the material.

CDR3 length equals 15 residues. Trimming cost V 1 base and J 2 bases, with 12 bases left between them. Germline lookup yields CDR1 MDHEN and CDR2 SYDVKM. Data came from immunoSEQ multiplex PCR; TCRdb stores just in-frame clones and leaves some out. This sample yields 60,000 to 80,000 clones, of which around 80% are seen a single time; around 3.7% belongs to the top ten. Recruits, aged about 18 to 100 years, lived in 24 US areas. Participant-reported clinical history was the basis for cohort assignment. The chain combines TRBV28 with TRBJ2-7; D is unresolved. The material sequenced was PBMCs or T cells enriched from blood (not recorded which). The sequence was obtained from a woman in her forties with acute COVID-19. The CDR3 DNA sequence: TGTGCCAGCAGTTTATACCGGTATTACGCCTACGAGCAGTACTTC. This codes for CASSLYRYYAYEQYF.